The 13 T cell receptor beta chains given below trace back to one sample, sequenced in a study of blood T cells in healthy people across ages. Combining a sample-barcoded 5' primer with a J-beta primer mix, a second PCR ran for 7 to 11 cycles. TCRdb reprocessed the 5' RACE reads with MiXCR, giving one entry per CDR3 protein. The sample records about 1.6 million distinct CDR3 sequences, about 31% being singletons. The sample comprised blood. The origin of the receptors is a woman younger than 45 in good health.

This clonotype was observed a few times. The J gene is TRBJ2-7, the V gene TRBV7-9; 7 positions match TRBD1. The germline V gene has CDR1 SEHNR and CDR2 FQNEAQ (reference sequence). Trimming removed 4 bases from V and 2 bases from J; junction bases left unmatched: 8. CDR3 length: 15 amino acids. The CDR3 nucleotides are TGTGCCAGCAGCTCAGAGTCGGGACAGACCTACGAGCAGTACTTC. As protein: CASSSESGQTYEQYF.

This clonotype was seen at least ten times. V usage is TRBV29-1 and J usage is TRBJ2-1; no firm D call. This CDR3 has 13 amino acids. Germline V lookup: CDR1 SQVTM, CDR2 ANQGSEA. Deletions cut 7 bases from V and 7 bases from J, with 17 bases between. CDR3 protein: CSAKLPQFNEQFF. The DNA of the CDR3 is TGCAGCGCAAAACTTCCGCAATTTAATGAGCAGTTCTTC.

The chain links TRBV2 to TRBJ1-5; a weak D match, TRBD1 (6 bases). The CDR3 runs to 14 residues. V dropped 4 bases and J dropped 6 bases, with 13 bases sitting between them. Germline V gene lookup returns CDR1 SNHLY and CDR2 FYNNEI. The CDR3 region is CASSVGQGFQPQHF. In DNA form, the CDR3 reads TGTGCCAGCAGTGTAGGGCAGGGGTTTCAGCCCCAGCATTTT.

The chain employs TRBV5-1 and TRBJ2-7; D might be TRBD1 (5 bases). The V end was cut by 0 bases, the J end by 5 bases, with 12 bases between. The germline CDR1 and CDR2 sequences are SGHRS and YFSETQ. The CDR3 loop spans 14 amino acids. The CDR3: CASSLGGNGHEQYF. CDR3 nucleotides: TGCGCCAGCAGCTTGGGGGGCAACGGTCACGAGCAGTACTTC.

The chain couples TRBV24-1 to TRBJ2-5; weak D call: TRBD2 (6 bases). The CDR3 is made up of 13 amino acids. V lost 4 bases and J 1 base, leaving 6 bases between the germline ends. In germline, CDR1 is KGHDR, CDR2 SFDVKD. CDR3 in DNA: TGTGCCACCAGTGAAGCGGGCCAAGAGACCCAGTACTTC. Translation gives CATSEAGQETQYF.

CDR3 sequence: CASSNTGTGDSPLHF. The CDR3, as DNA: TGTGCCAGCAGCAATACCGGGACAGGAGATTCACCCCTCCACTTT. V is TRBV9 and J is TRBJ1-6, with 8 bases aligning to TRBD1. J was trimmed by 8 bases and V by 4 bases; bases with no gene match: 8. CDR3 length: 15 residues. Germline V gene data show CDR1 as SGDLS and CDR2 as YYNGEE.

This sequence joins TRBV24-1 and TRBJ2-1; 12 bases are a match to TRBD2. Germline V gene data show CDR1 as KGHDR and CDR2 as SFDVKD. Unmatched junction bases numbered 2, after V lost 3 bases and J lost 0 bases. CDR3 length: 17 residues. CDR3 in DNA: TGTGCCACCAGTGATACTAGCGGGAGGACCTCCTACAATGAGCAGTTCTTC. This encodes CATSDTSGRTSYNEQFF.

This clonotype was counted at least ten times. The V call is TRBV20-1, the J call TRBJ1-1; D is ambiguous. The CDR3 covers 13 residues. Trimming cost V 3 bases and J 3 bases, with 11 bases left between them. Germline loops: CDR1 DFQATT, CDR2 SNEGSKA (reference sequence). CDR3 in amino acids: CSASPGSHTEAFF. The CDR3 coding sequence is TGCAGTGCTAGCCCCGGGAGTCACACTGAAGCTTTCTTT.

This clonotype was counted a few times. V and J are TRBV10-3 and TRBJ1-2, with 8 bases fitting TRBD1. Germline loops: CDR1 ENHRY, CDR2 SYGVKD. The V gene end was trimmed by 3 bases and the J gene end by 8 bases; junction bases not matched to a gene: 2. The CDR3 has 12 amino acids. For the CDR3, the DNA is TGTGCCATCAGTGATGGGACAGGAGGCTACACCTTC. The encoded protein is CAISDGTGGYTF.

V usage is TRBV27 and J usage is TRBJ1-1; the match to TRBD1 covers 11 bases. This CDR3 has 15 residues. The germline V gene has CDR1 MNHEY and CDR2 SMNVEV (reference sequence). Trimming cost V 5 bases and J 8 bases; bases outside gene matches: 10. The CDR3 loop is CASSLRTGGASEAFF. DNA for the CDR3: TGTGCCAGCAGTCTTCGGACAGGGGGCGCATCCGAAGCTTTCTTT.

The chain carries TRBV7-9 and TRBJ1-2, with 12 nucleotides matching TRBD1. Germline CDR1 is SEHNR and CDR2 is FQNEAQ (reference sequence). The junction had 6 bases not matched to a gene; V was cut back by 1 base and J by 3 bases. The CDR3 has 17 residues. The CDR3 protein is CASSLDGTGGDDYGYTF. CDR3 sequence (DNA): TGTGCCAGCAGCTTAGACGGGACAGGGGGCGACGACTATGGCTACACCTTC.

This clonotype was picked up a small number of times. The rearrangement joins TRBV7-3 to TRBJ2-5, with 10 bases fitting TRBD2. The germline V gene encodes CDR1 SGHTA and CDR2 FQGTGA. Trimming removed 4 bases from V and 5 bases from J; junction bases left unmatched: 7. The CDR3 has 15 residues. The CDR3 region has the DNA TGTGCCAGCAGCTCCATAGCGGGGGGCCCGGAGACCCAGTACTTC. Protein product: CASSSIAGGPETQYF.

This rearrangement joins TRBV14 to TRBJ2-3; TRBD2 agrees at 12 bases. V lost 3 bases and J lost 4; bases outside the gene matches: 2. The CDR3 spans 15 residues. Germline V lookup: CDR1 SGHDN, CDR2 FVKESK. CDR3 region: CASSHRLAGADTQYF. CDR3 bases: TGTGCCAGCAGCCATCGACTAGCGGGAGCAGATACGCAGTATTTT. Together with reference TRBV14 and TRBJ2-3, the CDR3 gives the full variable domain: EAGVTQFPSHSVIEKGQTVTLRCDPISGHDNLYWYRRVMGKEIKFLLHFVKESKQDESGMPNNRFLAERTGGTYSTLKVQPAELEDSGVYFCASSHRLAGADTQYFGPGTRLTVL.